The 23 T cell receptor beta chains given below trace back to one sample, sequenced in a study of T cells in Graves' hyperthyroidism and ophthalmopathy. Amplified TCR beta CDR3 regions came from RNA transcripts. First-round RT-PCR of the TCR CDR3 relied on the HTBI primer set. TCRdb re-called the multiplex PCR reads through MiXCR, storing one row per CDR3 protein. The sample includes hundreds of thousands of distinct CDR3 sequences, 22% of them seen just once. Sequenced: blood. The receptors here all came from a man aged 25-45 years with Graves' ophthalmopathy.

V and J are TRBV9 and TRBJ2-1; D possibly corresponds to TRBD1 (5 bases). The CDR3 totals 14 residues. The germline V and J ends were trimmed by 0 bases and 6 bases, with 10 bases remaining between them. Per the germline V gene, CDR1 is SGDLS and CDR2 is YYNGEE. The CDR3 protein is CASSVGSGSNEQFF. For the CDR3, the DNA is TGTGCCAGCAGCGTAGGGTCAGGGTCCAATGAGCAGTTCTTC.

J is TRBJ1-4 and V is TRBV3-1; D is unclear. The CDR3 totals 16 residues. The ends were cut back, 1 base at V and 2 bases at J, with 11 bases in the middle. From germline, CDR1 is LGHDT and CDR2 YNNKEL (reference sequence). The CDR3 region is CASSQGDPGTNEKLFF. DNA for the CDR3: TGTGCCAGCAGCCAAGGAGATCCCGGCACTAATGAAAAACTGTTTTTT.

This clonotype occurred many times. The V call is TRBV2, the J call TRBJ1-1; D remains ambiguous. V was cut by 7 bases and J by 1 base, with 10 bases left in between. Per germline, CDR1 SNHLY and CDR2 FYNNEI. The CDR3 is 13 residues long. The DNA of the CDR3 is TGTGCCAGCAATAACCCGGGGAACACTGAAGCTTTCTTT. Translation gives CASNNPGNTEAFF.

Ten or more counts support this clonotype. The genes are TRBV29-1 and TRBJ2-5; TRBD1 agrees at 11 bases. This CDR3 comprises 15 residues. Germline values: CDR1 SQVTM, CDR2 ANQGSEA. V shed 5 bases and J 4 bases; nucleotides not matched to a gene: 9. The CDR3 sequence is CSVHWTGGFGETQYF. CDR3 DNA sequence: TGCAGCGTTCATTGGACAGGGGGCTTCGGAGAGACCCAGTACTTC.

This sequence joins TRBV28 and TRBJ2-4; 9 nucleotides line up with TRBD2. The V segment lost 7 bases and the J segment 5 bases; nucleotides outside the gene matches: 12. Germline CDR1 MDHEN, CDR2 SYDVKM. The length of the CDR3 is 16 residues. In DNA, the CDR3 is TGTGCCAGCAAGACCCTAGGGGCGGGAGGGGAAAACATTCAGTACTTC. Residues: CASKTLGAGGENIQYF.

The V and J genes are TRBV5-8 and TRBJ1-6; D is unresolved. With 0 bases removed from V and 12 bases from J, the gap between germline ends came to 1 base. CDR3 length equals 10 residues. The germline V gene encodes CDR1 SGHTS and CDR2 YDEGEE. The CDR3 region has the DNA TGTGCCAGCAGCTTGGGACCCCTCCACTTT. Its protein is CASSLGPLHF. The complete variable domain, with remaining parts taken from reference TRBV5-8 and TRBJ1-6, reads EAGVTQSPTHLIKTRGQQATLRCSPISGHTSVYWYQQALGLGLQFLLWYDEGEERNRGNFPPRFSGRQFPNYSSELNVNALELEDSALYLCASSLGPLHFGNGTRLTVT.

This clonotype has just a few counts. The chain is built from TRBV20-1 and TRBJ2-5, with TRBD2 matching 13 bases. Germline V gene sequence: CDR1 DFQATT, CDR2 SNEGSKA (reference sequence). CDR3 size: 17 residues. The ends lost 6 bases at V and 1 base at J; junction bases unmatched: 11. The CDR3 region has the DNA TGCAGTGCCCCTCGGCTGACTAGCGGGAGGCCCCAAGAGACCCAGTACTTC. It codes for CSAPRLTSGRPQETQYF.

This clonotype was seen many times. The chain links TRBV11-2 to TRBJ2-7; 7 bases are shared with TRBD2. There are 17 residues in the CDR3. Germline assignment: CDR1 SGHAT and CDR2 FQNNGV. The trim removed 2 bases at V and 4 bases at J, leaving 14 bases unmatched. CDR3 sequence reads: CASSLYPSGLGGYEQYF. The CDR3 DNA sequence: TGTGCCAGCAGCTTATATCCTAGCGGATTAGGAGGGTACGAGCAGTACTTC.

This clonotype showed up many times. The chain carries TRBV2 and TRBJ2-7, with unresolved D. CDR1 is SNHLY, CDR2 FYNNEI, per germline. V dropped 6 bases and J dropped 2 bases, with 11 bases sitting between them. The CDR3 is made up of 13 amino acids. For the CDR3, the DNA is TGTGCCAGCAGGCGACTGATAGCCTACGAGCAGTACTTC. Protein: CASRRLIAYEQYF.

CDR3 protein: CASSFPSIAKNIQYF. The CDR3 DNA follows: TGTGCCAGCAGCTTCCCTAGCATCGCCAAAAACATTCAGTACTTC. The chain recombines TRBV28 with TRBJ2-4, with TRBD2 as a possible D gene (5 bases). Trimming removed 6 bases at V and 1 base at J, with 13 bases between. Germline V gives CDR1 MDHEN, CDR2 SYDVKM. The CDR3 runs to 15 residues.

The table lists this clonotype with many counts. The chain uses TRBV2 and TRBJ2-7; 9 nucleotides match TRBD2. Germline CDR1 is SNHLY and CDR2 is FYNNEI. V lost 4 bases and J lost 0; bases outside the gene matches: 4. This CDR3 is 15 amino acids long. CDR3 sequence (DNA): TGTGCCAGCAGTGTCCTAGCGGGACTCTCCTACGAGCAGTACTTC. This translates into CASSVLAGLSYEQYF. Full variable domain (missing parts from reference TRBV2 and TRBJ2-7): EPEVTQTPSHQVTQMGQEVILRCVPISNHLYFYWYRQILGQKVEFLVSFYNNEISEKSEIFDDQFSVERPDGSNFTLKIRSTKLEDSAMYFCASSVLAGLSYEQYFGPGTRLTVT.

Note on this clonotype: Possible read error: a much larger clone is one base away. DNA of the CDR3: TGTGCCAGCAGCTTAGTTCCCACAGGGCCCACTGAAGCTTTCTTT. This translates into CASSLVPTGPTEAFF. The genes are TRBV11-3 and TRBJ1-1; a weak D match, TRBD1 (6 bases). Trimming stripped 1 base from V and 4 bases from J, with 13 bases between. The germline CDR1 and CDR2 sequences are SGHNT and YENEEA. The CDR3 is 15 amino acids.

The V and J genes are TRBV11-1 and TRBJ1-4; weak D call: TRBD1 (5 bases). Germline assignment: CDR1 SGHAT and CDR2 FQDESV (reference sequence). CDR3 length: 14 residues. V lost 3 bases and J 8 bases, leaving 13 bases between the germline ends. CDR3 sequence reads: CASSFGTTTEKLFF. CDR3 DNA sequence: TGTGCCAGCAGCTTCGGGACTACGACGGAAAAACTGTTTTTT.

CDR3 region: CSARGDSNQPQHF. In nucleotides, the CDR3 is TGCAGTGCTAGGGGCGATAGCAATCAGCCCCAGCATTTT. V and J are TRBV20-1 and TRBJ1-5; D gene unclear. Trimming took off 3 bases at V and 0 bases at J, with 6 bases between the two ends. Per the germline V gene, CDR1 is DFQATT and CDR2 is SNEGSKA (reference sequence). CDR3 length: 13 residues.

A few counts support this clonotype. The chain is built from TRBV12-3 or TRBV12-4 and TRBJ2-1, with D possibly called TRBD1 or TRBD2 (5 bases each). The CDR3 is 15 amino acids. V was cut by 3 bases and J by 12 bases, with 21 bases left in between. CDR3 protein: CASSFLARGGGGQFF. CDR3 bases: TGTGCCAGCAGTTTCTTAGCTCGCGGAGGTGGGGGGCAGTTCTTC.

The chain carries TRBV5-1 and TRBJ2-1, with TRBD1 matching 7 bases. Germline CDR1 reads SGHRS; CDR2 reads YFSETQ. The CDR3 consists of 15 residues. J lost 6 bases, V lost 0 bases, and 6 bases had no gene match. The CDR3 is CASSLATGTVNEQFF. The CDR3 DNA reads as TGCGCCAGCAGCTTGGCCACCGGGACAGTCAATGAGCAGTTCTTC. The full variable domain, its missing parts supplied by reference TRBV5-1 and TRBJ2-1, is KAGVTQTPRYLIKTRGQQVTLSCSPISGHRSVSWYQQTPGQGLQFLFEYFSETQRNKGNFPGRFSGRQFSNSRSEMNVSTLELGDSALYLCASSLATGTVNEQFFGPGTRLTVL.

Ten or more counts support this clonotype. The chain carries TRBV20-1 and TRBJ2-7; 8 positions agree with TRBD2. CDR1 is DFQATT, CDR2 SNEGSKA, per germline (reference sequence). The junction had 8 bases not matched to a gene; V was cut back by 3 bases and J by 4 bases. The CDR3 is 14 amino acids. CDR3: CSASGTSRSYEQYF. CDR3 DNA: TGCAGTGCTAGTGGGACTAGTAGGTCGTACGAGCAGTACTTC.

This clonotype was counted a few times. The chain carries TRBV9 and TRBJ2-3; TRBD1 matches at 7 bases. Germline CDR1 and CDR2: SGDLS and YYNGEE. This CDR3 comprises 16 residues. V trimming: 4 bases; J trimming: 6 bases; junction bases outside the gene matches: 14. In DNA form, the CDR3 reads TGTGCCAGCAGCCCAGAGACAGGGCGGGCGCCCGATACGCAGTATTTT. Translating gives CASSPETGRAPDTQYF.

The V and J genes are TRBV6-9 and TRBJ2-1; 15 positions agree with TRBD2. The CDR3 is 15 amino acids. CDR1 MNHGY and CDR2 SVAAGI come from the germline V gene. V was pared by 4 bases and J by 9 bases, with 4 bases of the junction left unmatched. As DNA, the CDR3 is TGTGCCAGCAGTTCAGGACTAGCGGGAGGGAGTGAGCAGTTCTTC. Protein sequence: CASSSGLAGGSEQFF.

This clonotype was counted many times. The V gene is TRBV11-2, the J gene TRBJ2-1; no definite D call. This CDR3 is 14 amino acids long. V lost 5 bases and J 0 bases, leaving 8 bases between the germline ends. From germline, CDR1 is SGHAT and CDR2 FQNNGV. DNA for the CDR3: TGTGCCAGCAGCCGCGGCCCCTCCTACAATGAGCAGTTCTTC. Translation gives CASSRGPSYNEQFF.

This clonotype was seen ten or more times. The chain is built from TRBV3-1 and TRBJ2-1; a weak D match, TRBD1 (6 bases). Trimming removed 2 bases from V and 4 bases from J, with 9 bases in between. This CDR3 has 14 amino acids. Germline values: CDR1 LGHDT, CDR2 YNNKEL (reference sequence). DNA for the CDR3: TGTGCCAGCAGCCAACGGCAGGGGTACAATGAGCAGTTCTTC. It specifies CASSQRQGYNEQFF.

Concerning this clonotype itself: The germline gene is not matched at one end of the junction; a read error may be the cause. This chain connects TRBV20-1 to TRBJ1-6, with TRBD1 identical over 7 bases. Germline CDR1 and CDR2: DFQATT and SNEGSKA (reference sequence). The CDR3 loop spans 13 amino acids. The chain's CDR3 is CGAGRQGGSPLHF. The DNA for the CDR3 is TGCGGTGCGGGAAGACAGGGAGGTTCACCCCTCCACTTT.

The genes are TRBV3-1 and TRBJ2-1; 8 positions agree with TRBD2. The CDR3 is 16 amino acids. Germline-derived CDR1 and CDR2 are LGHDT and YNNKEL (reference sequence). The junction had 8 bases not matched to a gene; V was cut back by 4 bases and J by 3 bases. CDR3 protein: CASSPLSGSDYNEQFF. In nucleotides, the CDR3 is TGTGCCAGCAGCCCCCTGAGCGGGAGTGACTACAATGAGCAGTTCTTC.